Below, 19 T cell receptor beta chains from the same sample are listed, as sequenced in a study of cytomegalovirus exposure and HLA in healthy donors. Primers included in the PCR were 60 Vbeta and 13 Jbeta primers. Profiled with immunoSEQ multiplex PCR; TCRdb holds only in-frame clones, not every one. The data show around 120,000 clones, 83% seen once. The sample comprised PBMCs. These receptors all come from a girl aged 2-15 years in good health and CMV-seronegative.

In its sample, this clone was seen once. The genes are TRBV25-1 and TRBJ2-3; 10 bases map to TRBD2. Germline V gives CDR1 MGHDK, CDR2 SYGVNS. Germline trimming cut 1 base from V and 1 base from J; bases unmatched to any gene: 2. This CDR3 has 16 residues. In nucleotides, the CDR3 is TGTGCCAGCAGTGAATGGCTAGCGGGGGGCACAGATACGCAGTATTTT. Translating gives CASSEWLAGGTDTQYF. Complete variable domain (other parts from reference TRBV25-1 and TRBJ2-3): EADIYQTPRYLVIGTGKKITLECSQTMGHDKMYWYQQDPGMELHLIHYSYGVNSTEKGDLSSESTVSRIRTEHFPLTLESARPSHTSQYLCASSEWLAGGTDTQYFGPGTRLTVL.

This clone was seen a single time. V is TRBV30 and J is TRBJ1-5; maybe TRBD1 (6 bases). V was trimmed by 4 bases and J by 7 bases, leaving 17 bases between them. CDR3 length: 14 amino acids. CDR1 is GTSNPN and CDR2 is SVGIG in the germline V gene (reference sequence). The CDR3: CAWTKGGRGQPQHF. The CDR3 nucleotides read TGTGCCTGGACCAAAGGGGGTCGTGGCCAGCCCCAGCATTTT.

The rearrangement links TRBV4-3 to TRBJ2-7; the D is unclear. The CDR3 is 14 residues long. Germline V gene sequence: CDR1 LGHNA, CDR2 YSLEER. The germline V and J ends were trimmed by 3 bases and 2 bases, with 11 bases remaining between them. In DNA form, the CDR3 reads TGCGCCAGCAGCCATTCTCGGCAGGCCTACGAGCAGTACTTC. This encodes CASSHSRQAYEQYF.

This clone was seen just once. V and J are TRBV13 and TRBJ2-7; 8 bases are a match to TRBD1. Germline trimming cut 5 bases from V and 1 base from J; bases unmatched to any gene: 4. Per the germline V gene, CDR1 is PRHDT and CDR2 is FYEKMQ (reference sequence). The CDR3 runs 14 residues. The CDR3 coding sequence is TGTGCCAGCAGCCCCAGGGGGCGATCCTACGAGCAGTACTTC. Its translation: CASSPRGRSYEQYF.

The chain recombines TRBV27 with TRBJ2-7; a weak D match, TRBD1 (6 bases). The CDR3 sequence is 16 residues long. V was cut by 5 bases and J by 3 bases, with 20 bases left in between. CDR1 is MNHEY, CDR2 SMNVEV, per germline (reference sequence). This CDR3 is CASSPLRGRIIYEQYF. The CDR3 bases are TGTGCCAGCAGTCCCCTCAGGGGACGTATAATCTACGAGCAGTACTTC.

The chain uses TRBV27 and TRBJ1-2; 8 nucleotides line up with TRBD1. The CDR3 has 14 amino acids. Germline-derived CDR1 and CDR2 are MNHEY and SMNVEV (reference sequence). With V trimmed by 0 bases and J by 8 bases, 5 bases remained unmatched. CDR3 region: CASSLSRTGKGYTF. The CDR3 DNA reads TGTGCCAGCAGTTTATCCCGGACAGGGAAAGGCTACACCTTC.

This clone occurred once. The rearrangement links TRBV7-9 to TRBJ1-6; D uncertain. The CDR3 covers 16 residues. Trimming removed 4 bases at V and 7 bases at J, with 17 bases between. Germline-derived CDR1 and CDR2 are SEHNR and FQNEAQ (reference sequence). CDR3 loop: CASSSLDLVTNSPLHF. For the CDR3, the DNA is TGTGCCAGCAGCTCACTCGATCTGGTCACCAATTCACCCCTCCACTTT. Complete variable domain (other parts from reference TRBV7-9 and TRBJ1-6): DTGVSQNPRHKITKRGQNVTFRCDPISEHNRLYWYRQTLGQGPEFLTYFQNEAQLEKSRLLSDRFSAERPKGSFSTLEIQRTEQGDSAMYLCASSSLDLVTNSPLHFGNGTRLTVT.

This rearrangement joins TRBV7-9 to TRBJ2-3; 8 positions agree with TRBD1. Looked up from germline, CDR1 is SEHNR and CDR2 is FQNEAQ (reference sequence). The trim removed 5 bases at V and 12 bases at J, leaving 13 bases unmatched. The CDR3 runs 14 residues. The CDR3 DNA reads as TGTGCCAGCAGCCCCACCGGACAGGGTGGGGAACAGTATTTT. Translating gives CASSPTGQGGEQYF.

The genes are TRBV7-2 and TRBJ1-1; D gene ambiguous. V lost 1 base to trimming and J lost 0 bases, with 12 bases between them. The CDR3 has 16 amino acids. Germline V gene data show CDR1 as SGHTA and CDR2 as FQGNSA. CDR3 bases: TGTGCCAGCAGCTTAGATTCTGGGCCCATGAACACTGAAGCTTTCTTT. Translated, it gives CASSLDSGPMNTEAFF.

This chain uses TRBV28 with TRBJ2-7; perhaps TRBD2 as D (6 bases). CDR1 MDHEN and CDR2 SYDVKM come from the germline V gene. The CDR3 totals 14 residues. The V end lost 3 bases, the J end lost 7 bases, and 16 bases lay between the germline ends. The CDR3 sequence is CASSFGGTEGEQYF. The CDR3 coding sequence is TGTGCCAGCAGTTTCGGGGGTACGGAGGGTGAGCAGTACTTC.

The J gene is TRBJ2-2, the V gene TRBV27; 7 nucleotides line up with TRBD2. This CDR3 contains 15 residues. Looked up from germline, CDR1 is MNHEY and CDR2 is SMNVEV (reference sequence). The V gene end was trimmed by 6 bases and the J gene end by 7 bases; junction bases not matched to a gene: 11. For the CDR3, the DNA is TGTGCCAGCAGCTCCATACTAGCGTTTAGCGGGGAGCTGTTTTTT. Its translation is CASSSILAFSGELFF.

The chain has TRBV15 and TRBJ2-7, with 9 nucleotides matching TRBD1. The germline gives CDR1 LNHNV, CDR2 YYDKDF (reference sequence). The CDR3 sequence is 15 residues long. J gave up 2 bases and V 3 bases, and 5 bases lay outside the gene matches. The CDR3 coding sequence is TGTGCCACCAGCAGGGGTAGACAGGGGGCCTACGAGCAGTACTTC. Encoded protein: CATSRGRQGAYEQYF.

The chain employs TRBV29-1 and TRBJ2-3; 7 bases are shared with TRBD1. CDR1 is SQVTM and CDR2 is ANQGSEA in the germline V gene. The CDR3 covers 15 residues. J lost 0 bases, V lost 7 bases, and 10 bases had no gene match. CDR3 nucleotides: TGCAGCGCGGCCGGGGACAGTAAAAGCACAGATACGCAGTATTTT. Its protein is CSAAGDSKSTDTQYF.

The rearrangement links TRBV6-1 to TRBJ1-6; tentative D call: TRBD1 (6 bases). The germline V gene encodes CDR1 MNHNS and CDR2 SASEGT. This CDR3 comprises 14 residues. Trimming removed 3 bases at V and 10 bases at J, with 13 bases between. The CDR3 bases are TGTGCCAGCAGTGAGCAGGGGTATTTCTCACCCCTCCACTTT. Translation: CASSEQGYFSPLHF.

This chain connects TRBV7-9 to TRBJ2-7; 7 bases line up with TRBD1. V shed 4 bases, J shed 2 bases, and the junction held 2 bases outside the gene matches. Germline V gene lookup returns CDR1 SEHNR and CDR2 FQNEAQ (reference sequence). The CDR3 runs 13 residues. CDR3: CASSSGQPYEQYF. In nucleotides, the CDR3 is TGTGCCAGCAGCTCGGGACAGCCCTACGAGCAGTACTTC.

J is TRBJ2-5 and V is TRBV4-3, with 9 bases that match TRBD1. The CDR3 contains 18 residues. Germline V CDR1 and CDR2: LGHNA, YSLEER. V was pared by 2 bases and J by 2 bases, with 12 bases of the junction left unmatched. CDR3 in amino acids: CASSQNRRGTGNQETQYF. CDR3 in DNA: TGCGCCAGCAGCCAAAACAGGAGGGGGACAGGGAATCAAGAGACCCAGTACTTC.

The CDR3 is CASSPQGGYYGYTF. In nucleotides, the CDR3 is TGTGCCAGCAGCCCACAGGGGGGATACTATGGCTACACCTTC. The chain has TRBV11-2 and TRBJ1-2; 8 nucleotides align to TRBD1. The length of the CDR3 is 14 residues. J was trimmed by 3 bases and V by 5 bases; bases with no gene match: 5. Germline CDR1 SGHAT, CDR2 FQNNGV. The full variable domain, completed using reference TRBV11-2 and TRBJ1-2, is EAGVAQSPRYKIIEKRQSVAFWCNPISGHATLYWYQQILGQGPKLLIQFQNNGVVDDSQLPKDRFSAERLKGVDSTLKIQPAKLEDSAVYLCASSPQGGYYGYTFGSGTRLTVV.

This clone came up a few times. This sequence joins TRBV4-1 and TRBJ1-1, with unresolved D. This CDR3 comprises 14 residues. Between the trimmed V and J ends, which lost 0 bases and 6 bases, there was a span of 11 bases. Looked up from germline, CDR1 is MGHRA and CDR2 is YSYEKL. The CDR3, as DNA: TGCGCCAGCAGCCAAGATCCACAGCCTCCTGAAGCTTTCTTT. Translation: CASSQDPQPPEAFF.

The chain combines TRBV25-1 with TRBJ2-3; possibly TRBD1 for D (6 bases). Germline V lookup: CDR1 MGHDK, CDR2 SYGVNS. Trimming shortened V by 1 base and J by 2 bases, and 10 bases separated the two germline ends. The CDR3 is 15 amino acids. The CDR3 DNA is TGTGCCAGCAGTGAATGGCAGGGGTACACAGATACGCAGTATTTT. Protein: CASSEWQGYTDTQYF. The full variable domain, its missing parts supplied by reference TRBV25-1 and TRBJ2-3, is EADIYQTPRYLVIGTGKKITLECSQTMGHDKMYWYQQDPGMELHLIHYSYGVNSTEKGDLSSESTVSRIRTEHFPLTLESARPSHTSQYLCASSEWQGYTDTQYFGPGTRLTVL.